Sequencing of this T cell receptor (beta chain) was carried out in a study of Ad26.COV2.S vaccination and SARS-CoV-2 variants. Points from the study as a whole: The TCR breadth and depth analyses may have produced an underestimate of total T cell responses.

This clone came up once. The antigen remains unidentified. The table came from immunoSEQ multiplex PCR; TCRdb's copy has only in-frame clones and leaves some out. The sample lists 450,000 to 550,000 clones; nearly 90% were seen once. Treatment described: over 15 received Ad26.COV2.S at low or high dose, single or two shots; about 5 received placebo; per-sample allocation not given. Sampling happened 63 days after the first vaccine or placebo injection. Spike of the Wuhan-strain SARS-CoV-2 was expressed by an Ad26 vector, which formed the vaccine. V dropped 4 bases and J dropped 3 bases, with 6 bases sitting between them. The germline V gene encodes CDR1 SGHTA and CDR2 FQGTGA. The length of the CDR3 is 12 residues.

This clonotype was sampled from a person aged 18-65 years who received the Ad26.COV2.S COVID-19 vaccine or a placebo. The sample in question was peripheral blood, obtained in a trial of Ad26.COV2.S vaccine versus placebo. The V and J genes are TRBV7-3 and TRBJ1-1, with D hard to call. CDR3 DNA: TGTGCCAGCAGCTCCGGTTACACTGAAGCTTTCTTT. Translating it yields CASSSGYTEAFF.